These 2 T cell receptor beta chains were sequenced from one sample in a study of T-cell reconstitution after alpha-beta-depleted transplantation in children. Unique molecular identifiers featured in how the TCRbeta library was prepared. TCRdb analysed the PCR reads with MiXCR anew, one entry per CDR3 protein. This repertoire shows 530,000 or so distinct CDR3 sequences, more than 20% found once; its top ten account for about a third. The input for sequencing was PBMCs, taken before TCRalphabeta/CD19-depleted stem cell transplant. The receptors come from a boy less than two years old with Wiskott-Aldrich syndrome, due to receive a stem cell transplant.

The chain joins TRBV5-1 to TRBJ2-2; D uncertain. Germline lookup yields CDR1 SGHRS and CDR2 YFSETQ. The V and J ends lost 5 bases and 5 bases respectively, with 16 bases between them. The CDR3 is 15 amino acids. The CDR3 here is CASRRTRGQTGELFF. CDR3 bases: TGCGCCAGCAGAAGGACCCGAGGCCAGACCGGGGAGCTGTTTTTT.

CDR3 nucleotide sequence: TGTGCCAGCAGCCCGTCCAGAAATCAGCCCCAGCATTTT. It codes for CASSPSRNQPQHF. The chain carries TRBV12-3 or TRBV12-4 and TRBJ1-5; D not resolved. The CDR3 covers 13 residues. Deletions cut 6 bases from V and 4 bases from J, with 10 bases between.